A selection of T cell receptor beta chains follows, all from one sample in a study of blood T cell repertoires in COVID-19. Clones were read by immunoSEQ multiplex PCR, and TCRdb kept only the in-frame ones, dropping some. The data contain 70,000 to 95,000 clones, roughly four fifths of them seen just once; the ten biggest clones take up 1.5% to 2%. Sequenced sample: peripheral blood. These receptors all come from a woman aged 60-75 years with acute or convalescent COVID-19. The CDR3 runs from the conserved cysteine through the conserved F or W. Clone size is shown for a subset of rows, as once, few, many or a class of expanded clone.

cdr3_length clone_size v_call cdr3_aa
16 - TRBV20-1 CSASLLRAQSNYGYTF
14 - TRBV6-5 CASSQVGQRTEAFF
17 once TRBV5-1 CASSSRPLGLGNQPQHF
12 - TRBV6-5 CASSKGVQPQHF
13 - TRBV5-1 CASSSQAGYGYTF
15 few TRBV6-5 CASSGRDGRGETQYF
13 - TRBV14 CASSQQTAEKLFF
18 once TRBV24-1 CATSDPGLAGRAKNEQFF
15 - TRBV5-5 CASSLAGTGTYEQYF
18 few TRBV27 CASTAPDRIFVYNSPLHF